The TCR beta chain under discussion was sequenced for a study of post-analysis software for immune sequencing data (dated by TCRdb to between 2014 and 2017). Regarding the study in general: Relapsing-remitting, secondary progressive and progressive-relapsing multiple sclerosis were recorded as disease courses, and subtype annotation was lacking for some patients. The patient repertoires were compared against more than 10 previously published healthy control repertoires obtained from donors aged roughly 6 to 25 years. A subset of samples was prepared in parallel using single-end sample barcoding, then pooled and co-amplified after Illumina adapter ligation. General findings and caveats noted by the study authors: The multiple sclerosis patient group was slightly younger than the control group. Patients showed significantly higher frequencies than controls for five TRBV segments, among them TRBV5-6, TRBV5-1 and TRBV20-1. Compared with controls, multiple sclerosis patients had significantly lower normalized Chao1 diversity, a finding suggesting substantial peripheral T-cell clonal expansion. Direct clustering with F measure revealed strong co-clustering of samples prepared in the same batch, which led to a batch-effect correction.

Note on this clonotype: The target of this receptor is not known. The input lacks base qualities; no much larger clone sits a single base away.

V and J are trimmed by 5 bases and 2 bases, and the gene matches miss 6 bases of the junction. CDR1 and CDR2 are read off the germline V gene as SGHVS and FQNEAQ. The CDR3, from cysteine to phenylalanine, totals 15 residues. Just the 45-base CDR3 DNA is kept, in frame starting at base 1. Library preparation was by PCR. For sequencing, an Illumina HiSeq 2500 was employed. Unique molecular identifiers were incorporated into TCR beta cDNA libraries to reduce PCR and sequencing biases. Every 1 to 10 million input T cells yielded about 500,000 cDNA molecules, meaning each molecule approximated one T cell. Patient libraries were prepared and sequenced with the same protocol used for the earlier healthy control dataset. Within a given batch, samples were prepared together, multiplexed and sequenced on the same HiSeq lane. The original methods were these. MIGEC handled the raw barcoded reads, throwing out single-read molecular identifier groups before consensus assembly and CDR3 extraction. VDJtools was used for post-analysis of the clonotype tables, with diversity normalized by down-sampling every dataset to the smallest sample size. To correct batch-related cross-sample contamination, repertoire overlap clustering matched CDR3 amino acid sequences but not nucleotide sequences. TCRdb handled the public reads itself, with Q25 trimming in fastp and clone calling in MiXCR, and kept productive beta chains. For every CDR3 protein sequence, its rows merge into one entry that carries the most common genes and DNA. TCRdb assigned the V and J calls; the authors' analysis was not used. Here the sample has about 770,000 distinct CDR3 sequences; roughly 46% occur a single time. Of the sample, roughly 5.2% falls within the top ten clones.

TCR beta repertoires were profiled from peripheral blood of 13 young patients with multiple sclerosis to demonstrate the VDJtools post-analysis software. The multiple sclerosis patients were children and adolescents between roughly 6 and 17 years of age. The sample was blood. The sequence came from a girl between 5 and 17 years old with multiple sclerosis. Recombination joined TRBV7-8 with TRBJ1-2, with 9 middle bases fitting TRBD1. The DNA is as follows: TGTGCCAGCAGCGCCACAGGGGGCCGGAACTATGGCTACACCTTC. Its product reads: CASSATGGRNYGYTF.